This T cell receptor (beta chain) was sequenced for a study of human T cells and chemical hapten exposure. Original methodology: The median was around 91,000 TCRs per sample, ranging about 23,224 to 690,600. TCRdb re-called the RACE reads with MiXCR, one entry per CDR3 protein. The V and J calls come from TCRdb's annotation, not from the publication. The table records around 95,000 distinct CDR3 sequences, more than 10% of them present only once. The CDR3 consists of 14 residues. Trimming took 7 bases from V and 10 from J; bases not matched to a gene: 15. Germline loops: CDR1 LNHDA, CDR2 SQIVND (reference sequence). Time point defined: pre-sensitization, week 0. Treatment given: therapeutic diphenylcyclopropenone sensitization with weekly scalp DPC. This clonotype was seen a handful of times.

The source material was whole blood, sampled in connection with sensitization to the hapten diphenylcyclopropenone (DPC). The TCR sequence derives from a woman aged 60 to 75 with alopecia areata. Some clones in this sample may be carry-over from other donors' samples. This sequence joins TRBV19 and TRBJ1-1; TRBD1 matches 7 bases. For the CDR3, the DNA is TGTGCCAGTACCGACGTCGACGACAGGGTTGGAGCTTTCTTT. It specifies CASTDVDDRVGAFF.